Listed here are 9 T cell receptor beta chains from one sample, sequenced in a study of regulatory T cells in long-lasting Graves disease. Time point meaning: newly diagnosed GD, antithyroid drugs for less than 3 months. Construction of the TCR library relied on RNA isolated from PBMCs. Building of the TCR beta libraries involved iRepertoire HTBI primers and Arm-PCR of CDR3 regions. One entry per CDR3 protein results from TCRdb running MiXCR on the multiplex PCR reads. Among 450,000 to 600,000 distinct CDR3 sequences listed, about 16% were seen once. Another study also made use of these data, one on T cells in Graves' hyperthyroidism and ophthalmopathy.

Specimen: peripheral blood mononuclear cells (PBMCs), collected at new diagnosis, from a patient treated with antithyroid drugs. Source of these receptors: a man between 35 and 55 years old with Graves disease.

CDR3 DNA sequence: TGTGCCAGCAGCCGTGGGAGTAGTAGGGATGAGCAGTTCTTC. The encoded protein is CASSRGSSRDEQFF. This chain joins TRBV11-3 and TRBJ2-1; D is possibly TRBD2 (5 bases). From germline, CDR1 is SGHNT and CDR2 YENEEA. The CDR3 has 14 amino acids. The V end lost 5 bases, the J end lost 8 bases, and 16 bases lay between the germline ends. Full variable domain (missing parts from reference TRBV11-3 and TRBJ2-1): EAGVVQSPRYKIIEKKQPVAFWCNPISGHNTLYWYLQNLGQGPELLIRYENEEAVDDSQLPKDRFSAERLKGVDSTLKIQPAELGDSAVYLCASSRGSSRDEQFFGPGTRLTVL.

There are many counts of this clonotype. The chain recombines TRBV6-1 with TRBJ2-2; TRBD1 matches at 8 bases. Germline CDR1 is MNHNS and CDR2 is SASEGT. V trimming: 6 bases; J trimming: 1 base; junction bases outside the gene matches: 7. The CDR3 runs to 16 residues. In DNA form, the CDR3 reads TGTGCCAGCAGATCCCCCGGGACAGGGAACACCGGGGAGCTGTTTTTT. Amino acids: CASRSPGTGNTGELFF.

At least ten counts were recorded for this clonotype. V gene TRBV5-6 combines with J gene TRBJ2-1; no reliable D call. In germline, CDR1 is SGHDT, CDR2 YYEEEE. CDR3 length: 14 residues. Trimming removed 5 bases from V and 5 bases from J, with 14 bases in between. This chain's CDR3 is CASSQAGRNNEQFF. As DNA, the CDR3 is TGTGCCAGCAGTCAAGCAGGCCGAAACAATGAGCAGTTCTTC.

This clonotype has more than one count but fewer than ten. The J gene is TRBJ2-7, the V gene TRBV28, with 8 bases identical to TRBD1. Germline CDR1 is MDHEN and CDR2 is SYDVKM. This CDR3 has 15 residues. V shed 1 base, J shed 7 bases, and the junction held 9 bases outside the gene matches. This CDR3 is CASSLSGQGNWEQYF. For the CDR3, the DNA is TGTGCCAGCAGTTTATCCGGACAGGGTAATTGGGAGCAGTACTTC.

V is TRBV6-2 or TRBV6-3 and J is TRBJ2-7; D ambiguous. The V and J ends lost 1 base and 1 base respectively, with 8 bases between them. Germline loops: CDR1 MNHEY, CDR2 SVGEGT. This CDR3 has 14 amino acids. CDR3 region: CASSYFDSSYEQYF. CDR3 DNA: TGTGCCAGCAGTTACTTTGATTCTTCCTACGAGCAGTACTTC.

A remark on this clonotype: Since a much larger clone is just one base distant, this may be a read error. The chain links TRBV20-1 to TRBJ2-3, with TRBD2 identical over 11 bases. V was clipped by 4 bases and J by 0 bases; unmatched bases: 3. Germline CDR1 and CDR2: DFQATT and SNEGSKA (reference sequence). This CDR3 is 15 amino acids long. The CDR3 protein is CSAIGTSGSTDTQYF. The CDR3 DNA follows: TGCAGTGCTATCGGGACTAGCGGTAGCACAGATACGCAGTATTTT.

This clonotype was counted ten times or more. The chain joins TRBV12-3 or TRBV12-4 to TRBJ2-5, with D perhaps TRBD1 (6 bases). Trimming left V 6 bases short and J 4 bases short, with 12 bases between. This CDR3 contains 13 residues. CDR3 sequence reads: CASSPYRVETQYF. The CDR3 coding sequence is TGTGCCAGCAGCCCTTACAGGGTAGAGACCCAGTACTTC.

This clonotype was recorded many times. V is TRBV28 and J is TRBJ1-2; no reliable D call. Trimming pared 2 bases from V and 2 bases from J, leaving 6 bases between. Germline V gene sequence: CDR1 MDHEN, CDR2 SYDVKM. The CDR3 is 13 residues long. Written as DNA, the CDR3 is TGTGCCAGCAGTTTACCGGCAAACTATGGCTACACCTTC. As protein: CASSLPANYGYTF.

This clonotype came up a few times. The chain links TRBV28 to TRBJ1-3, with 8 positions matching TRBD1. Germline V gene data show CDR1 as MDHEN and CDR2 as SYDVKM. V lost 9 bases and J lost 0; bases outside the gene matches: 4. The CDR3 loop spans 14 amino acids. This CDR3 reads CASHQGASGNTIYF. The CDR3 DNA sequence: TGTGCCAGTCATCAGGGGGCCTCTGGAAACACCATATATTTT.